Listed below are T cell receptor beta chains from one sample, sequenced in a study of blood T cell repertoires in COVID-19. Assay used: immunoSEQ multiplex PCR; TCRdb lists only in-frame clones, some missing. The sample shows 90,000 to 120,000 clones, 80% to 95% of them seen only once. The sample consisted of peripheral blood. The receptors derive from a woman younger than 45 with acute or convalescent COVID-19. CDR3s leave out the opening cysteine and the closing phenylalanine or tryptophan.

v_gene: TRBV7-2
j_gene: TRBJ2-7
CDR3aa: ASSLGLASHEQY

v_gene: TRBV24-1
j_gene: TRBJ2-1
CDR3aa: ATRSSGSQLLNEQF

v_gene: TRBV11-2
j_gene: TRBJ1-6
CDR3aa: ASSIARGTGVSSPLH

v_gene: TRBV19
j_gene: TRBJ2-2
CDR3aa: ASSIPGQLRGELF

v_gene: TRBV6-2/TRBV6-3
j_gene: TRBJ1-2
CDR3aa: ASSPGANYGYT

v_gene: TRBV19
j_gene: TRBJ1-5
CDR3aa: ASSIGADRAGQPQH

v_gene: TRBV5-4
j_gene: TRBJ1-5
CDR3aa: ASSLGGSNQPQH

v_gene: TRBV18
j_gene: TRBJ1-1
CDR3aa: ASSTTKGEPEAF

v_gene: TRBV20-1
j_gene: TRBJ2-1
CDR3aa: SASKTSGGYNEQF

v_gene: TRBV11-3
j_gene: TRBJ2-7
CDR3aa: ASSQGRNHEQY

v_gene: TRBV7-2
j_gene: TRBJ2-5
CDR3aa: ASSQGLAGGQETQY

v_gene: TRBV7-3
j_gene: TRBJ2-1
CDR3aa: ASSPQDYYNEQF

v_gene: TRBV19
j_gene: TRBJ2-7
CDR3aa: ASSIPGTGAGEQY

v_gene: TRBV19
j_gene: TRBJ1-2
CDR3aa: ASSRDSRYGYT

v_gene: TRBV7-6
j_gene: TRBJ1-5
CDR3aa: ASSRGTGRMQPQH

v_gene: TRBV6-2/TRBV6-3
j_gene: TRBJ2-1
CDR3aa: ASSPDVEVSYNEQF